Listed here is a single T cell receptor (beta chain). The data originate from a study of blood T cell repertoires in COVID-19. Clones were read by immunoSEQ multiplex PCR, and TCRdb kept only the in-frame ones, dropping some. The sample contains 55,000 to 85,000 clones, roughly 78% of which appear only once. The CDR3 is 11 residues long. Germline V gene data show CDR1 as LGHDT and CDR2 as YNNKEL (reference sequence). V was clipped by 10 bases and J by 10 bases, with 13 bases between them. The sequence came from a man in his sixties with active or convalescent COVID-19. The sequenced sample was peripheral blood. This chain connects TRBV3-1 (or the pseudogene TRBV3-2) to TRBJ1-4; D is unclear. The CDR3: CATGGMGKLFF. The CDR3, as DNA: TGTGCCACCGGAGGCATGGGAAAACTGTTTTTT.